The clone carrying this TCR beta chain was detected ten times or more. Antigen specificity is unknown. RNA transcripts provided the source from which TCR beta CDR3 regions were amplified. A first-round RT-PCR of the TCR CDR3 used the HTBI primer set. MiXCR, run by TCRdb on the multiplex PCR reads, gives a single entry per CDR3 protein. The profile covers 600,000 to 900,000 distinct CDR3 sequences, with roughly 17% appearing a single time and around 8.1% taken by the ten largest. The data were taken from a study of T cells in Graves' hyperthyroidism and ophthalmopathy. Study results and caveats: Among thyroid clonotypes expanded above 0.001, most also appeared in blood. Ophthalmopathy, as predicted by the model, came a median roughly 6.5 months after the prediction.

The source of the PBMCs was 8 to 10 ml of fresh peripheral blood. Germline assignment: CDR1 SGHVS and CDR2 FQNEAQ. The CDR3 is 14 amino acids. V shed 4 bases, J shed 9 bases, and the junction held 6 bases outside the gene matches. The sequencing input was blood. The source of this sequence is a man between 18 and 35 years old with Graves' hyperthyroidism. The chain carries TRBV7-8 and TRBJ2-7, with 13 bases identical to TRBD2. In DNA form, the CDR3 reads TGTGCCAGCAGCTACGAAGGACTAGCGGGAGCGCAGTACTTC. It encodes CASSYEGLAGAQYF.